The 21 T cell receptor beta chains below come from one sample, sequenced in a study of vaccination and CD4 T cells after COVID-19. Their antigens are not known. Treatment meaning: roughly 10-day PBMC culture with coronavirus spike peptide pools or control peptides (ViraFEST assay). An Oncomine TCR Beta short-read assay was used to sequence the DNA from cultured CD4+ T cells. TCRdb called the PCR reads again in MiXCR, with one record for every CDR3 protein. The sample includes over 10,000 distinct CDR3 sequences, roughly 54% of them seen just once. Source material: CD4+ T cells from blood, cultured in vitro. These TCRs come from a human donor who had recovered from COVID-19.

The chain is built from TRBV9 and TRBJ2-5, with 13 bases aligning to TRBD2. The germline V gene encodes CDR1 SGDLS and CDR2 YYNGEE. The CDR3 extends over 19 amino acids. Trimming removed 0 bases from V and 2 bases from J; junction bases left unmatched: 10. CDR3 in DNA: TGTGCCAGCAGCGTAGGACTAGCGGGAGGCCTCGCCCTACAAGAGACCCAGTACTTC. Protein product: CASSVGLAGGLALQETQYF.

The chain joins TRBV1 to TRBJ1-6; the listed D gene, TRBD1, was not tested against the DNA. TRBV1 is deemed a pseudogene. The CDR3 consists of 19 residues. Here the CDR3 DNA reads TGCACCAGCAGCCCGGGGGGGACAGGACCTCCTAAAAATAATTCACCCCTCCACTTT. Its protein product is CTSSPGGTGPPKNNSPLHF.

This chain's CDR3 is CASSTPVGAGPQYF. CDR3 nucleotide sequence: TGTGCCAGCAGCACTCCGGTGGGAGCGGGGCCGCAGTATTTT. The V call is TRBV7-9, the J call TRBJ2-3; 7 bases are a match to TRBD2. The trim removed 5 bases at V and 10 bases at J, leaving 12 bases unmatched. CDR1 is SEHNR and CDR2 is FQNEAQ in the germline V gene (reference sequence). The CDR3 spans 14 residues.

The J gene is TRBJ2-3, the V gene TRBV24-1; D is perhaps TRBD1 (6 bases). The length of the CDR3 is 15 residues. Germline V gene sequence: CDR1 KGHDR, CDR2 SFDVKD. The V and J ends lost 10 bases and 0 bases respectively, with 16 bases between them. CDR3 nucleotides: TGTGCCACTTCTTTAGGACAGTATAGCACAGATACGCAGTATTTT. It yields the protein CATSLGQYSTDTQYF.

This chain connects TRBV7-8 to TRBJ2-2, with TRBD2 matching over 9 bases. J lost 4 bases, V lost 8 bases, and 8 bases had no gene match. CDR1 SGHVS and CDR2 FQNEAQ come from the germline V gene. The CDR3 extends over 15 amino acids. The CDR3 coding sequence is TGTGCCAGCGAGGGGTTAGCGGGAGTCACCGGGGAGCTGTTTTTT. Residues: CASEGLAGVTGELFF.

The table lists this clonotype with a few counts. The chain recombines TRBV7-9 with TRBJ1-5; the match to TRBD1 covers 9 bases. The CDR3 runs to 20 residues. In germline, CDR1 is SEHNR, CDR2 FQNEAQ (reference sequence). The V segment lost 1 base and the J segment 1 base; nucleotides outside the gene matches: 14. DNA for the CDR3: TGTGCCAGCAGCTTAGAGCGATGGAGGACAGGGGAAGAGAGCAATCAGCCCCAGCATTTT. Protein sequence: CASSLERWRTGEESNQPQHF.

The chain links TRBV2 to TRBJ2-2, with D perhaps given as TRBD1 or TRBD2 (5 bases each). The germline gives CDR1 SNHLY, CDR2 FYNNEI. There are 14 residues in the CDR3. Trimming cost V 6 bases and J 7 bases, with 15 bases left between them. Written as DNA, the CDR3 is TGTGCCAGCAGATTACTAGGGGCGGGCGGGGAGCTGTTTTTT. This translates into CASRLLGAGGELFF. Filled out from reference TRBV2 and TRBJ2-2, the complete variable domain reads EPEVTQTPSHQVTQMGQEVILRCVPISNHLYFYWYRQILGQKVEFLVSFYNNEISEKSEIFDDQFSVERPDGSNFTLKIRSTKLEDSAMYFCASRLLGAGGELFFGEGSRLTVL.

V usage is TRBV6-4 and J usage is TRBJ2-3; 7 bases align to TRBD2. There are 18 residues in the CDR3. The J segment lost 3 bases and the V segment lost 4 bases, leaving 16 bases of the junction unmatched. From germline, CDR1 is MRHNA and CDR2 SNTAGT. The CDR3: CASSGPQTIAGETDTQYF. Written as DNA, the CDR3 is TGTGCCAGCAGTGGCCCTCAAACAATTGCGGGAGAAACAGATACGCAGTATTTT.

The chain recombines TRBV2 with TRBJ1-3; D possibly corresponds to TRBD1 (5 bases). This CDR3 comprises 15 residues. Trimming cost V 4 bases and J 4 bases, with 14 bases left between them. Germline CDR1 SNHLY, CDR2 FYNNEI. The CDR3 region is CASSGPYGGGNTIYF. The CDR3 bases are TGTGCCAGCAGTGGGCCCTACGGGGGGGGAAACACCATATATTTT.

This clonotype was recorded a few times. This chain joins TRBV19 and TRBJ1-5, with 7 bases identical to TRBD1. This CDR3 is 15 amino acids long. CDR1 is LNHDA and CDR2 is SQIVND in the germline V gene (reference sequence). V lost 10 bases to trimming and J lost 6 bases; unmatched junction nucleotides: 15. The CDR3 loop reads CATARRGRLVQPQHF. The CDR3 bases are TGTGCCACAGCCAGAAGGGGGCGGCTAGTTCAGCCCCAGCATTTT.

The chain employs TRBV7-9 and TRBJ1-5; no clear D. The CDR3 is 14 amino acids. With 0 bases removed from V and 0 bases from J, the gap between germline ends came to 3 bases. Looked up from germline, CDR1 is SEHNR and CDR2 is FQNEAQ (reference sequence). Here the CDR3 DNA reads TGTGCCAGCAGCTTAGCGGGTAGCAATCAGCCCCAGCATTTT. Translated: CASSLAGSNQPQHF.

This clonotype was counted once. J is TRBJ2-7 and V is TRBV5-1, with D possibly TRBD1 on 6 matching bases. Germline loops: CDR1 SGHRS, CDR2 YFSETQ. This CDR3 has 12 amino acids. V dropped 7 bases and J dropped 4 bases, with 12 bases sitting between them. The CDR3 coding sequence is TGCGCCAGCCGACCAGGGGAGTACGAGCAGTACTTC. The encoded protein is CASRPGEYEQYF.

The CDR3 loop reads CSASVAGEFLNEQFF. The CDR3 nucleotides are TGCAGTGCTTCTGTAGCAGGGGAGTTTCTCAATGAGCAGTTCTTC. The rearrangement joins TRBV20-1 to TRBJ2-1; possible D gene TRBD1, 6 bases. CDR1 is DFQATT and CDR2 is SNEGSKA in the germline V gene (reference sequence). The germline V and J ends were trimmed by 5 bases and 6 bases, with 20 bases remaining between them. The CDR3 has 15 residues.

The table lists this clonotype with a few counts. The CDR3 loop is CASRDREGNSPLHF. In DNA form, the CDR3 reads TGTGCCAGCAGAGACAGGGAGGGTAATTCACCCCTCCACTTT. V gene TRBV6-1 combines with J gene TRBJ1-6, with 7 bases identical to TRBD1. With V trimmed by 6 bases and J by 6 bases, 5 bases remained unmatched. The germline V gene encodes CDR1 MNHNS and CDR2 SASEGT. This CDR3 spans 14 amino acids.

This rearrangement joins TRBV20-1 to TRBJ2-2; D ambiguous. CDR1 and CDR2 from the germline V gene are DFQATT and SNEGSKA (reference sequence). The CDR3 length is 14 residues. Trimming pared 4 bases from V and 1 base from J, leaving 10 bases between. The CDR3 reads CSAIDPRNTGELFF. The CDR3 nucleotides are TGCAGTGCTATTGACCCGAGGAACACCGGGGAGCTGTTTTTT.

In DNA form, the CDR3 reads TGTGCCAGCAGTCCTTTGGGGTGGGGGGCCGGTGAGCAGTTCTTC. Its translation: CASSPLGWGAGEQFF. This chain links TRBV27 with TRBJ2-1; tentatively, D is TRBD1 or TRBD2 (6 bases each). The V end lost 5 bases, the J end lost 9 bases, and 20 bases lay between the germline ends. CDR3 length: 15 amino acids. Germline CDR1 reads MNHEY; CDR2 reads SMNVEV (reference sequence).

The chain has TRBV19 and TRBJ2-7; 11 bases fit TRBD2. Germline CDR1 is LNHDA and CDR2 is SQIVND (reference sequence). V trimming: 4 bases; J trimming: 6 bases; junction bases outside the gene matches: 5. The CDR3 covers 14 residues. This chain's CDR3 is CASSTGLAGGEQYF. DNA for the CDR3: TGTGCCAGTAGTACTGGACTAGCGGGTGGCGAGCAGTACTTC.

The chain uses TRBV7-6 and TRBJ2-3; TRBD2 aligns across 11 bases. V dropped 3 bases and J dropped 2; count of bases not matched to a gene: 4. This CDR3 has 16 amino acids. CDR1 is SGHVS, CDR2 FNYEAQ, per germline. CDR3 coding DNA: TGTGCCAGCAGCTTGGTAGCGGGAGGGCTCACAGATACGCAGTATTTT. Residues: CASSLVAGGLTDTQYF. Drawing the rest from reference TRBV7-6 and TRBJ2-3, the complete variable domain is GAGVSQSPRYKVTKRGQDVALRCDPISGHVSLYWYRQALGQGPEFLTYFNYEAQQDKSGLPNDRFSAERPEGSISTLTIQRTEQRDSAMYRCASSLVAGGLTDTQYFGPGTRLTVL.

This clonotype was counted only a few times. The V call is TRBV19, the J call TRBJ1-2; TRBD1 agrees at 7 bases. The CDR3 has 17 amino acids. J lost 8 bases, V lost 5 bases, and 20 bases had no gene match. Per germline, CDR1 LNHDA and CDR2 SQIVND (reference sequence). As DNA, the CDR3 is TGTGCCAGTAGTGGGTCCGGGACAGAATTATCCTCCGGGGGCTACACCTTC. This translates into CASSGSGTELSSGGYTF.

V and J are TRBV20-1 and TRBJ2-7; D perhaps matches TRBD2 (6 bases). Germline V gene lookup returns CDR1 DFQATT and CDR2 SNEGSKA (reference sequence). Trimming took off 4 bases at V and 0 bases at J, with 13 bases between the two ends. CDR3 length equals 14 residues. CDR3 sequence (DNA): TGCAGTGCTAAGGGTGAGCGGGCCTCCTACGAGCAGTACTTC. It yields the protein CSAKGERASYEQYF.

This sequence joins TRBV7-8 and TRBJ2-2; D tentatively fits TRBD1 or TRBD2 (7 bases each). The V and J ends lost 8 bases and 3 bases respectively, with 16 bases between them. Germline V gene sequence: CDR1 SGHVS, CDR2 FQNEAQ. This CDR3 has 15 amino acids. The CDR3 nucleotides read TGTGCCAGCTTCAGGGGGGGGGTCCACACCGGGGAGCTGTTTTTT. Its translation is CASFRGGVHTGELFF.